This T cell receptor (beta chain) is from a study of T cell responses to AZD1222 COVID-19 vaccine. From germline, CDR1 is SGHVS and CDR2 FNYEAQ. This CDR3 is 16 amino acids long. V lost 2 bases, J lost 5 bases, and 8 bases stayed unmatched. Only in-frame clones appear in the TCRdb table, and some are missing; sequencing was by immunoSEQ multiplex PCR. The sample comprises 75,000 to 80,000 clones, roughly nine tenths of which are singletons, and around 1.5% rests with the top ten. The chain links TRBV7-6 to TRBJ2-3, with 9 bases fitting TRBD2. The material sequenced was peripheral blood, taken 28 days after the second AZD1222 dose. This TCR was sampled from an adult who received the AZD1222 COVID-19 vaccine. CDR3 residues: CASSLSSGGRVDTQYF. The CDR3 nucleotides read TGTGCCAGCAGCTTATCCAGCGGGGGGCGGGTAGATACGCAGTATTTT.